Reported below is one T cell receptor (beta chain). Its antigen is not identified. This entry is derived from a study of cytomegalovirus exposure and HLA in healthy donors. Unrecorded immune exposure was likely among donors, who were nominally healthy when sampled. Regarding the study as a whole: Most TCR beta V segments were productive about 90% or about 30% of the time in an earlier analysis. Indistinguishable V segments, including TRBV6-2 and TRBV6-3, were excluded. It was assumed in the presence/absence analyses that sequencing depth was roughly uniform across donors.

CDR3 length equals 14 residues. The J segment lost 4 bases and the V segment lost 2 bases, leaving 4 bases of the junction unmatched. Germline-derived CDR1 and CDR2 are MNHNY and SVGAGI (reference sequence). Researchers ran the PCR with 60 Vbeta and 13 Jbeta primers. Measured with immunoSEQ multiplex PCR; TCRdb has only the in-frame clones, and not every one. Here the sample spans roughly 26,000 clones, approximately 70% being singletons. J is TRBJ1-2 and V is TRBV6-6; 7 bases match TRBD1. The origin of this receptor is a woman in her forties or fifties in good health and CMV-seronegative. Material: PBMCs. CDR3 loop: CASSYQQGSYGYTF. Written as DNA, the CDR3 is TGTGCCAGCAGTTACCAACAGGGGAGCTATGGCTACACCTTC.